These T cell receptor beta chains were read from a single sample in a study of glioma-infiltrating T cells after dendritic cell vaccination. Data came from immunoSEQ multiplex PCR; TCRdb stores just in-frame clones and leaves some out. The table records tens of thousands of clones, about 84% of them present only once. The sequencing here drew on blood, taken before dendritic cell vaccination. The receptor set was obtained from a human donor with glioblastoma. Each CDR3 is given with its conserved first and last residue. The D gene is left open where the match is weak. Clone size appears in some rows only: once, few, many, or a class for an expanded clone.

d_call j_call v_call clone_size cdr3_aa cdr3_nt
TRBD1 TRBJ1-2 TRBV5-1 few CASSSTGSVHYGYTF TGCGCCAGCAGCTCGACAGGGTCGGTGCACTATGGCTACACCTTC
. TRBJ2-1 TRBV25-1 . CASRGSGSEEQFF TGTGCCAGCAGGGGGTCGGGATCCGAGGAGCAGTTCTTC
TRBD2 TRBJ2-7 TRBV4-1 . CASSQEREDGLAGDWNEQYF TGCGCCAGCAGCCAAGAGAGGGAGGATGGACTAGCGGGAGACTGGAACGAGCAGTACTTC
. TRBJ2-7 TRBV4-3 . CASSQDKQGSYEQYF TGCGCCAGCAGCCAAGATAAACAGGGATCCTACGAGCAGTACTTC
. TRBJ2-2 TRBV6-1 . CASGRGTEITGELFF TGTGCCAGCGGCCGCGGGACAGAAATAACTGGGGAGCTGTTTTTT
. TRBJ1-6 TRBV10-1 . CASSDNREGSPLHF TGCGCCAGCAGTGATAACAGGGAGGGGTCACCCCTCCACTTT
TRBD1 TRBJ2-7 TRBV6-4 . CASSPGTGSYEQYF TGTGCCAGCAGTCCCGGGACAGGGTCCTACGAGCAGTACTTC
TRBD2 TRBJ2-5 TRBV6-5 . CASSYSSGAPETQYF TGTGCCAGCAGTTACTCTAGCGGGGCCCCAGAGACCCAGTACTTC
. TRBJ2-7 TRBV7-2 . CASSSDLVSYEQYF TGTGCCAGCAGCTCCGACCTAGTCTCCTACGAGCAGTACTTC
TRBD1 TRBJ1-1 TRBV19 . CASSILAGQGNTEAFF TGTGCCAGTAGTATATTGGCGGGACAGGGGAACACTGAAGCTTTCTTT
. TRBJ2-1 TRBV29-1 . CSVGVEYNEQFF TGCAGCGTTGGGGTGGAGTACAATGAGCAGTTCTTC
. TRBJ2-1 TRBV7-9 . CASSLPQNNEQFF TGTGCCAGCAGCTTACCCCAGAACAATGAGCAGTTCTTC
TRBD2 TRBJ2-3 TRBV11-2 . CASSSSSGRWDTQYF TGTGCCAGCAGCTCTTCTAGCGGCAGATGGGATACGCAGTATTTT
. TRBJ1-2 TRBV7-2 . CASSPTTYYGYTF TGTGCCAGCAGCCCTACTACTTACTATGGCTACACCTTC
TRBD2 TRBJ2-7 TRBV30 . CALVGTSYEQYF TGTGCCTTAGTTGGGACTAGCTACGAGCAGTACTTC
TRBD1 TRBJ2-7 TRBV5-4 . CASSLQGAIYEQYF TGTGCCAGCAGTTTACAGGGGGCCATCTACGAGCAGTACTTC
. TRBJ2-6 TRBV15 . CATRGRRGRGLSGANVLTF TGTGCCACCAGGGGAAGAAGAGGCAGGGGTCTTTCTGGGGCCAACGTCCTGACTTTC
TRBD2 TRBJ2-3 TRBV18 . CASSPLAGAQGDTQYF TGTGCCAGCTCACCACTAGCGGGGGCGCAAGGAGATACGCAGTATTTT
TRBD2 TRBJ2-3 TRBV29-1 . CSVEKGLAGATDTQYF TGCAGCGTCGAAAAGGGACTAGCGGGAGCCACAGATACGCAGTATTTT
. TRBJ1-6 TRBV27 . CASSSGPPQGSYNSPLHF TGTGCCAGCAGTTCGGGGCCCCCACAGGGATCCTATAATTCACCCCTCCACTTT
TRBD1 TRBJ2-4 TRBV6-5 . CASRQGDIQYF TGTGCCAGCAGACAGGGGGACATTCAGTACTTC
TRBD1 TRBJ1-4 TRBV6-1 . CASSTGGPTNEKLFF TGTGCCAGCAGCACAGGGGGACCAACTAATGAAAAACTGTTTTTT
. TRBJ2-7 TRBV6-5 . CASSTRKGGPDEQYF TGTGCCAGCAGCACCAGAAAGGGGGGGCCTGACGAGCAGTACTTC